The rows below give T cell receptor beta chains drawn from one sample of a study of STAT5B mutations in CD4+ large granular lymphocyte leukemia. Here immunoSEQ multiplex PCR was the method, and the copy in TCRdb shows in-frame clones only, minus some. The table includes around 24,000 clones, about 78% detected once. The sequenced sample was CD4+ T cells from blood buffy coats. These receptors all come from a human donor in good health. Each CDR3 is given with its conserved first and last residue. The order of the fields is CDR3 protein, CDR3 DNA, J gene, V gene, clone size, D gene. D genes are given only for firm matches. A clone size is listed for some rows: how often the clone was seen (once, few, many), or a class if it is expanded.

CASSLYVRTYEQYF	TGTGCCAGCAGCTTGTACGTACGAACCTACGAGCAGTACTTC	TRBJ2-7	TRBV13	-	-
CSVAGTSGESSYEQYF	TGCAGCGTTGCCGGGACTAGCGGGGAATCCTCCTACGAGCAGTACTTC	TRBJ2-7	TRBV29-1	-	TRBD2
CASSLGHGPQYF	TGTGCCAGCAGCTTAGGACACGGGCCGCAGTATTTT	TRBJ2-3	TRBV7-2	-	-
CASRQFMNTEAFF	TGTGCCAGCAGACAGTTCATGAACACTGAAGCTTTCTTT	TRBJ1-1	TRBV6-5	-	-
CASSSPGTGNTGELFF	TGTGCCAGCAGTTCCCCCGGGACAGGGAACACCGGGGAGCTGTTTTTT	TRBJ2-2	TRBV27	few	TRBD1
CASSSLADYEQYF	TGCGCCAGCAGCTCCCTTGCGGACTACGAGCAGTACTTC	TRBJ2-7	TRBV5-1	-	-
CASSSQGGISPLHF	TGTGCCAGCAGTTCCCAGGGGGGGATTTCACCCCTCCACTTT	TRBJ1-6	TRBV28	-	TRBD1
CSVEDFHAESYNEQFF	TGCAGCGTTGAAGACTTCCATGCAGAATCCTACAATGAGCAGTTCTTC	TRBJ2-1	TRBV29-1	-	-
CASSLDRGLNEQFF	TGTGCCAGCAGTCTTGACAGGGGACTCAATGAGCAGTTCTTC	TRBJ2-1	TRBV7-9	-	TRBD1
CASSTDGQGTEAFF	TGCGCCAGCAGCACGGACGGACAGGGCACTGAAGCTTTCTTT	TRBJ1-1	TRBV5-1	few	TRBD1
CASSYYNEQFF	TGTGCCAGCAGCTATTACAATGAGCAGTTCTTC	TRBJ2-1	TRBV7-9	-	-
CASTLQPGGDTQYF	TGTGCCAGCACCCTGCAACCGGGGGGCGATACGCAGTATTTT	TRBJ2-3	TRBV7-3	once	-
CASIRTGRRGYTF	TGTGCCAGCATAAGGACAGGACGTAGAGGCTACACCTTC	TRBJ1-2	TRBV28	-	TRBD1
CASSFLPSGGRSDTQYF	TGTGCCAGCAGCTTCCTCCCTAGCGGGGGAAGGTCGGATACGCAGTATTTT	TRBJ2-3	TRBV7-2	-	TRBD2
CAISDPRDTFYEQYF	TGTGCCATCAGTGATCCCCGGGACACCTTCTACGAGCAGTACTTC	TRBJ2-7	TRBV10-3	-	-
CASRGSSYNSPLHF	TGTGCCAGCAGGGGCAGCTCCTATAATTCACCCCTCCACTTT	TRBJ1-6	TRBV2	few	-
CASSSGQGWTGELFF	TGTGCCAGCAGCTCGGGACAGGGTTGGACCGGGGAGCTGTTTTTT	TRBJ2-2	TRBV7-9	-	TRBD1
CASSYSNQGPYEQYF	TGTGCCAGCAGTTACTCGAATCAGGGCCCCTACGAGCAGTACTTC	TRBJ2-7	TRBV6-5	-	-
CATQLQPDYGYTF	TGTGCCACCCAGTTGCAACCGGACTATGGCTACACCTTC	TRBJ1-2	TRBV6-6	-	-
CASSSQQGAGTEAFF	TGTGCCAGCAGCTCCCAACAGGGGGCAGGTACTGAAGCTTTCTTT	TRBJ1-1	TRBV7-6	few	TRBD1
CASSAIAGLGTEAFF	TGTGCCAGCAGCGCCATAGCAGGGTTAGGAACTGAAGCTTTCTTT	TRBJ1-1	TRBV13	-	-
CASSLGGTSVYGYTF	TGTGCCAGCAGCTTGGGGGGGACCTCAGTCTATGGCTACACCTTC	TRBJ1-2	TRBV5-6	-	-
CAISEGTPAETQYF	TGTGCCATCAGTGAGGGGACCCCGGCAGAGACCCAGTACTTC	TRBJ2-5	TRBV10-3	-	-
CSAPAYNEQFF	TGCAGTGCCCCGGCCTACAATGAGCAGTTCTTC	TRBJ2-1	TRBV20-1	-	-
CASSNLPGQGYGYTF	TGTGCCAGTAGTAATTTACCGGGACAGGGCTATGGCTACACCTTC	TRBJ1-2	TRBV19	-	TRBD1
CASSIGTANTEAFF	TGTGCCAGCAGTATCGGGACAGCCAACACTGAAGCTTTCTTT	TRBJ1-1	TRBV25-1	few	TRBD1
CATSRDPNYEQYF	TGTGCCACCAGCAGAGATCCTAACTACGAGCAGTACTTC	TRBJ2-7	TRBV15	-	-
CASSQDAGFDQPQHF	TGTGCCAGCAGCCAAGATGCAGGGTTCGATCAGCCCCAGCATTTT	TRBJ1-5	TRBV4-2	-	-
CASSEDRGIHEQYF	TGTGCCAGCAGTGAGGACAGGGGGATCCACGAGCAGTACTTC	TRBJ2-7	TRBV2	-	TRBD1
CASRSGGRDYGYTF	TGTGCCAGCAGGTCAGGGGGCAGGGACTATGGCTACACCTTC	TRBJ1-2	TRBV5-4	-	TRBD1
CASSSGQGRTDTQYF	TGCGCCAGCAGCTCAGGACAGGGGAGGACAGATACGCAGTATTTT	TRBJ2-3	TRBV5-1	-	TRBD1
CATSGGRDSNQPQHF	TGTGCCACCTCCGGGGGGAGGGACAGCAATCAGCCCCAGCATTTT	TRBJ1-5	TRBV15	-	-
CASIPGQGMNTEAFF	TGTGCCAGCATCCCCGGACAGGGTATGAACACTGAAGCTTTCTTT	TRBJ1-1	TRBV28	once	TRBD1
CASSLRYGRDGNTGELFF	TGTGCCAGCAGCTTACGGTACGGGAGGGACGGCAACACCGGGGAGCTGTTTTTT	TRBJ2-2	TRBV11-3	-	TRBD2